A selection of T cell receptor beta chains follows, all from one sample in a study of shared clonotypes between healthy human individuals. Sequenced by immunoSEQ multiplex PCR; TCRdb stores in-frame clones only, minus some. There are some 1.5 million clones in the sample; around 98% occur only once, and around 0.45% lies in the top ten. Sequencing was performed on naive CD4+ T cells sorted from blood. These receptor sequences come from a man aged 25-45 years in good health. CDR3s include the opening cysteine and the closing phenylalanine or tryptophan. A D gene is named only where the DNA matches it firmly. Expanded clones are given a class, and other clones once, few, many or no size at all.

v_call	clone_size	j_call	d_call	cdr3_aa	cdr3_nt
TRBV29-1	.	TRBJ2-3	.	CSVLPGESTDTQYF	TGCAGCGTTCTTCCAGGGGAGAGCACAGATACGCAGTATTTT
TRBV7-2	.	TRBJ2-7	.	CASSLQGPTYEQYF	TGTGCCAGCAGCTTACAGGGGCCTACCTACGAGCAGTACTTC
TRBV7-8	.	TRBJ1-2	.	CASSLDSDYGYTF	TGTGCCAGCAGCTTAGACAGCGACTATGGCTACACCTTC
TRBV4-3	.	TRBJ2-3	TRBD2	CASSQARREDRHTQYF	TGCGCCAGCAGCCAAGCTCGGCGGGAGGACCGCCATACGCAGTATTTT
TRBV7-2	.	TRBJ2-3	.	CASSLQGTSTDTQYF	TGTGCCAGCAGCTTACAGGGGACGAGCACAGATACGCAGTATTTT
TRBV14	once	TRBJ2-1	TRBD2	CASSDIRRGTSDRLTQFF	TGTGCCAGCAGCGATATCAGGCGCGGGACTAGCGATCGTCTGACGCAGTTCTTC
TRBV7-2	.	TRBJ1-2	TRBD1	CASPAGRGLDYGYTF	TGTGCCAGCCCCGCGGGCAGGGGGCTTGACTATGGCTACACCTTC
TRBV7-2	.	TRBJ1-3	.	CASSLGPGASGNTIYF	TGTGCCAGCAGCTTAGGCCCGGGGGCCTCTGGAAACACCATATATTTT
TRBV9	.	TRBJ2-1	.	CASSLGNYNEQFF	TGTGCCAGCAGCCTAGGGAACTACAATGAGCAGTTCTTC
TRBV18	.	TRBJ2-2	.	CASSPPTDTGELFF	TGTGCCAGCTCACCACCGACAGACACCGGGGAGCTGTTTTTT
TRBV18	.	TRBJ2-3	TRBD1	CASTGQASTDTQYF	TGTGCCAGTACTGGACAGGCTAGCACAGATACGCAGTATTTT
TRBV5-1	.	TRBJ2-1	TRBD1	CASSTTGGVGNEQFF	TGCGCCAGCAGCACAACAGGGGGTGTGGGGAATGAGCAGTTCTTC
TRBV7-9	.	TRBJ2-7	TRBD2	CASSLAGLAGAEQYF	TGTGCCAGCAGCTTAGCGGGACTAGCGGGAGCGGAGCAGTACTTC
TRBV7-4	.	TRBJ1-4	TRBD1	CASSARTGEKATNEKLFF	TGTGCCAGCAGCGCGAGGACAGGGGAAAAGGCAACTAATGAAAAACTGTTTTTT